This TCR beta chain came from a study of identical twins (dated by TCRdb to 2016 to 2018). Regarding the research as a whole: The study deep-sequenced TCR alpha and beta repertoires from monozygotic twins, unrelated adults of various ages and cord blood to test whether fetal clonotypes persist. To rule out contamination, replicate twin experiments were performed at different times with different library preparation protocols. Summary of the overall study and its limitations: Out-of-frame TCR alpha sequences shared between twins showed an excess of low generation-probability sequences compared with coincidental sharing between unrelated individuals. In monozygotic twins, out-of-frame TCR alpha sharing was systematically underestimated by recombination models, although the models agreed with sharing between unrelated individuals. Abundant cord blood beta clonotypes had fewer insertions, young adult naive repertoires showed a similar but weaker trend, and memory repertoires showed no such trend. In beta out-of-frame sequences, excess twin sharing was weaker, because having fewer shared sequences lowered the signal-to-noise ratio. Invariant T cells such as MAIT and iNKT could partly confound zero-insertion analyses, although diverse VJ usage argued against such confounding for most clonotypes. Because the same donors could not be followed over many years, conclusions were based on cross-sectional statistical analysis.

The CDR3 contains 15 residues, cysteine and phenylalanine counted. The retained sequence is limited to the CDR3, 45 bases, with the frame set at the first base. Trimming removed 0 bases from V and 6 bases from J; the gene matches leave 5 bases unexplained. Reading the germline V gene gives CDR1 SGHRS and CDR2 YFSETQ. All donors were healthy Caucasians. The researchers also sequenced three unrelated adults who were not twins: a male aged 18 to 30, a male aged 50 to 60, and a female aged 50 to 60. Using Miltenyi CD45RO+ enrichment and human naive T-cell isolation kits, memory (CD45RO+) and naive T cells were isolated from PBMC. The library relied on 5' RACE. Sequenced using an Illumina HiSeq 2000. Template switching introduced a universal primer binding site; the final cDNA contained a unique molecular identifier, enabling accurate counting of TCR cDNA molecules. First-strand cDNA for TCR alpha and beta chains was synthesized from specific primers in the conserved constant-segment region. To control for contamination, every cDNA library carried two barcodes: a SMART-Mk sample barcode plus Illumina barcodes. TruSeq adapter sequences along with Illumina sample barcodes were introduced in two successive PCR steps. The Illumina HiSeq platform was used with custom primers to sequence TCR alpha and beta cDNA libraries. The study's own analysis went as follows. MiGEC processed the raw reads to extract unique molecular identifiers, while MiXCR was used to determine the CDR3 positions. For each individual, recombination models were inferred using an EM algorithm with the repgenHMM and IGoR tools. The tcR package in R was used for shared clonotype analysis, with sharing normalized by the product of cloneset sizes. To study raw recombination without the effects of thymic and clonal selection, out-of-frame nonproductive sequences were analyzed. Clones were called with MiXCR by TCRdb after fastp trimmed the public reads at Q25, and only in-frame beta chains were retained. For every CDR3 protein sequence, its rows merge into one entry that carries the most common genes and DNA. The V and J calls, along with clone size, are taken from TCRdb and not from the paper's own processing. For this sample the table gives 400,000 to 500,000 distinct CDR3 sequences, of which roughly 18% were detected only once. Clones ranked in the top ten supply less than 15% of the sample.

This clonotype was seen ten or more times. The specificity of this receptor is unknown. No much larger clone is present one base from it, and per-base qualities are unavailable. Material: naive T cells sorted from blood. Interpreted using the paper, the cell subset or site label stands for: cells isolated with a human naive T-cell isolation kit. The V gene is TRBV5-1 and the J gene is TRBJ2-1; 8 central nucleotides agree with TRBD1. The sequence was obtained from a man aged 50 to 59 in good health. The DNA is as follows: TGCGCCAGCAGCTTGGGACAGGGGATGGGCAATGAGCAGTTCTTC. It translates to CASSLGQGMGNEQFF.